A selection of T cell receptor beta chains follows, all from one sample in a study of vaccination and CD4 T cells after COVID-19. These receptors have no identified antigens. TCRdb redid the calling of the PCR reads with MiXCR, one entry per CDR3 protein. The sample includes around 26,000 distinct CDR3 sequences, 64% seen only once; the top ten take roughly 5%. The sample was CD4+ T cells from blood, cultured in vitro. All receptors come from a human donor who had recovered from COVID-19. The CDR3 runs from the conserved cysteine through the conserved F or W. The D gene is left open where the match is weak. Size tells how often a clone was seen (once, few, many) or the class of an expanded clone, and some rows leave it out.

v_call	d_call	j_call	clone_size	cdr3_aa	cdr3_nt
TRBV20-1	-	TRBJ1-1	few	CSASEPRSGLAFF	TGCAGTGCTAGTGAGCCCAGGTCCGGGTTAGCTTTCTTT
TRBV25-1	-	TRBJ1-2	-	CASSELTGKGYTF	TGTGCCAGCAGTGAATTGACAGGAAAAGGCTACACCTTC
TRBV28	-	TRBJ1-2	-	CASSVGIYGYTF	TGTGCCAGCAGCGTCGGGATCTATGGCTACACCTTC
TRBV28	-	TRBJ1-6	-	CASSPRGGPNSPLHF	TGTGCCAGCAGTCCTCGGGGGGGGCCTAATTCACCCCTCCACTTT
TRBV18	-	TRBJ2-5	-	CASSPRKGFQETQYF	TGTGCCAGCTCACCACGTAAGGGTTTCCAAGAGACCCAGTACTTC
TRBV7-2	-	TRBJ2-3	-	CASSLTIHTDTQYF	TGTGCCAGCAGCTTAACCATCCACACAGATACGCAGTATTTT
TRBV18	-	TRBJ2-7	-	CASSPQTGDEQYF	TGTGCCAGCTCCCCGCAAACGGGAGACGAGCAGTACTTC
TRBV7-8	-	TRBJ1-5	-	CASSSSRVSGQPQHF	TGTGCCAGCAGCTCATCCAGGGTCTCCGGTCAGCCCCAGCATTTT
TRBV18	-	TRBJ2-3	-	CASSPRGTDTQYF	TGTGCCAGCTCACCAAGGGGCACAGATACGCAGTATTTT
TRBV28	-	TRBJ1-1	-	CASSKIQGPRTEAFF	TGTGCCAGCAGTAAAATCCAGGGCCCAAGGACTGAAGCTTTCTTT
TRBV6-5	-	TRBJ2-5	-	CASSYSGRETQYF	TGTGCCAGCAGTTACTCGGGGAGGGAGACCCAGTACTTC
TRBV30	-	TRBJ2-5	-	CAWSLGARETQYF	TGTGCCTGGAGTCTAGGGGCGAGAGAGACCCAGTACTTC
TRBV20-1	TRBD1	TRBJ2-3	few	CSAYPGQGRTDTQYF	TGCAGTGCTTATCCGGGACAGGGCCGCACAGATACGCAGTATTTT
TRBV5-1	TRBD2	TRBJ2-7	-	CASSSLTSGRDYEQYF	TGCGCCAGCAGCTCCCTAACTAGCGGTAGAGACTACGAGCAGTACTTC
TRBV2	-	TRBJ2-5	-	CASSEQGWQETQYF	TGTGCCAGCAGTGAACAGGGGTGGCAAGAGACCCAGTACTTC
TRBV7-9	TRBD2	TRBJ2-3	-	CASSPPGLESQYTQYF	TGTGCCAGCAGCCCCCCGGGACTAGAGTCCCAGTATACGCAGTATTTT
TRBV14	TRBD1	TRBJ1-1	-	CASSQYVGTAPEAFF	TGTGCCAGCAGCCAATACGTAGGGACAGCGCCCGAAGCTTTCTTT
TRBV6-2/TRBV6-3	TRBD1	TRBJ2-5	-	CASGDRGQRETQYF	TGTGCCAGCGGAGACAGGGGGCAGAGAGAGACCCAGTACTTC
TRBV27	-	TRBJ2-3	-	CASSLKVLFGSSTDTQYF	TGTGCCAGCAGCTTGAAAGTGTTGTTTGGCTCGAGCACAGATACGCAGTATTTT
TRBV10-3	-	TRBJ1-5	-	CAISDGVDGTWHF	TGTGCCATCAGTGACGGAGTTGACGGTACCTGGCATTTT
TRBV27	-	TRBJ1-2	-	CASKGGFYGYTF	TGTGCCAGCAAGGGGGGATTCTATGGCTACACCTTC
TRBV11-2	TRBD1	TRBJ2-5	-	CASSPILDRGRATQYF	TGTGCCAGCAGCCCCATTCTGGACAGGGGGAGGGCGACCCAGTACTTC
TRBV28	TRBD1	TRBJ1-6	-	CASGGKGTVSPLHF	TGTGCCAGCGGGGGGAAGGGGACAGTGTCACCCCTCCACTTT
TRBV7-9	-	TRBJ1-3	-	CASSSHVSGNTIYF	TGTGCCAGCAGCTCCCACGTCTCTGGAAACACCATATATTTT
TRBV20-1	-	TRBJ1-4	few	CSAYNEKLFF	TGCAGTGCATATAATGAAAAACTGTTTTTT
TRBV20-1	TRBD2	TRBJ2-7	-	CSAREGAGNYEQYF	TGCAGTGCTCGGGAGGGAGCGGGAAACTACGAGCAGTACTTC
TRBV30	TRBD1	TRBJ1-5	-	CAWRDRAFANQPQHF	TGTGCCTGGAGAGACAGGGCGTTCGCCAATCAGCCCCAGCATTTT
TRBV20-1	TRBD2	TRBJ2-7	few	CSASSTSGIPIYEQYF	TGCAGTGCTAGCTCAACTAGCGGGATCCCTATCTACGAGCAGTACTTC
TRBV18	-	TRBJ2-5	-	CASSQQGQETQYF	TGTGCCAGCTCACAGCAGGGTCAAGAGACCCAGTACTTC
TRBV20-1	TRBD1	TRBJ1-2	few	CSARDWDRGYGYTF	TGCAGTGCTAGAGATTGGGACAGGGGCTATGGCTACACCTTC
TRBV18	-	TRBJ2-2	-	CASSINRNTGELFF	TGTGCCAGCTCAATCAACCGGAACACCGGGGAGCTGTTTTTT
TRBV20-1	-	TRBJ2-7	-	CSARARAYEQYF	TGCAGTGCTAGGGCTAGAGCCTACGAGCAGTACTTC